This is a list of T cell receptor beta chains from one sample in a study of cytomegalovirus exposure and HLA in healthy donors. Clones were read by immunoSEQ multiplex PCR, and TCRdb kept only the in-frame ones, dropping some. Among about 150,000 clones, about four fifths were seen once, and the ten largest hold about 4.3%. The sequenced material came from PBMCs. The receptor set was obtained from a woman aged 40 to 50 in good health and CMV-seropositive. Each CDR3 is given with its conserved first and last residue. The D gene is left open where the match is weak. The size entry is marked missing in some rows and otherwise reads once, few, many or a size class.

d_call,v_call,j_call,clone_size,cdr3_aa,cdr3_nt
NA,TRBV19,TRBJ1-6,NA,CVTAARGSPLHF,TGTGTAACCGCCGCGCGGGGTTCACCCCTCCACTTT
TRBD1,TRBV7-9,TRBJ1-1,NA,CASEKGAKVSEAFF,TGTGCCAGCGAGAAGGGGGCGAAGGTCTCTGAAGCTTTCTTT
TRBD2,TRBV28,TRBJ2-3,NA,CASLEGLAPSTDTQYF,TGTGCCAGCCTCGAGGGACTAGCGCCTAGCACAGATACGCAGTATTTT
NA,TRBV6-5,TRBJ1-4,NA,CASAPGVSHEKLFF,TGTGCCAGCGCCCCAGGGGTGTCACATGAAAAACTGTTTTTC
NA,TRBV5-1,TRBJ2-5,NA,CASGWTGDQETQYF,TGCGCCAGCGGGTGGACGGGGGACCAAGAGACCCAGTACTTC
TRBD2,TRBV27,TRBJ2-6,NA,CASRLTSGRIGANVLTF,TGTGCCAGCAGGCTAACTAGCGGGAGAATTGGGGCCAACGTCCTGACTTTC
TRBD1,TRBV28,TRBJ1-5,NA,CASSKTGNPQPQHF,TGTGCCAGCAGCAAGACAGGGAACCCCCAGCCCCAGCATTTT
NA,TRBV7-2,TRBJ1-4,few,CASSLRGTNEKLFF,TGTGCCAGCAGCTTACGAGGGACTAATGAAAAACTGTTTTTT
NA,TRBV6-5,TRBJ2-2,once,CASSSGGGELFF,TGTGCCAGCAGTTCAGGTGGCGGGGAGCTGTTTTTT
NA,TRBV20-1,TRBJ2-5,NA,CSGGVETQYF,TGCAGTGGGGGGGTAGAGACCCAGTACTTC
NA,TRBV7-6,TRBJ2-1,NA,CASSTSGSSYNEQFF,TGTGCCAGCAGCACGAGCGGAAGCTCCTACAATGAGCAGTTCTTC
NA,TRBV5-4,TRBJ1-1,NA,CASSLPNTRGGAFF,TGTGCCAGCAGCTTGCCGAACACTCGGGGGGGGGCTTTCTTT
NA,TRBV30,TRBJ1-2,NA,CAWQWGSPDGYTF,TGTGCCTGGCAGTGGGGCAGTCCAGACGGCTACACCTTC
TRBD2,TRBV6-5,TRBJ2-5,NA,CASSYGAGVAGEQYF,TGTGCCAGCAGTTACGGGGCGGGAGTTGCGGGAGAGCAGTACTTC
NA,TRBV7-2,TRBJ1-5,NA,CASSLEYSNQPQHF,TGTGCCAGCAGCTTAGAATATAGCAATCAGCCCCAGCATTTT
NA,TRBV5-6,TRBJ2-7,NA,CASSLSATYEQYF,TGTGCCAGCAGCTTGAGTGCTACCTACGAGCAGTACTTC
NA,TRBV5-4,TRBJ1-1,NA,CASRRLGDTEAFF,TGTGCCAGCAGGCGGTTAGGTGACACTGAAGCTTTCTTT
TRBD2,TRBV9,TRBJ2-3,once,CASSVGGASTDTQYF,TGTGCCAGCAGCGTCGGGGGGGCGAGCACAGATACGCAGTATTTT
NA,TRBV7-9,TRBJ2-3,NA,CASRSPQDTQYF,TGTGCCAGCAGGTCCCCGCAGGATACGCAGTATTTT
NA,TRBV27,TRBJ1-5,NA,CASSTRGQDQPQHF,TGTGCCAGCAGTACCAGGGGTCAAGATCAGCCCCAGCATTTT
NA,TRBV21-1,TRBJ2-1,NA,CASSKDPSGVGNEQFF,TGTGCCAGCAGCAAAGATCCTTCCGGGGTCGGGAATGAGCAGTTCTTC
TRBD2,TRBV5-6,TRBJ2-7,NA,CASSFASGSGGVYEQYF,TGTGCCAGCAGCTTTGCTAGCGGGAGTGGAGGGGTCTACGAGCAGTACTTC
TRBD2,TRBV29-1,TRBJ2-3,NA,CSVDPAGTYTDTQYF,TGCAGCGTTGATCCAGCGGGAACCTACACAGATACGCAGTATTTT
TRBD1,TRBV11-2,TRBJ2-7,NA,CASRTTGGSYEQYF,TGTGCCAGCAGAACGACAGGGGGCTCCTACGAGCAGTACTTC
TRBD2,TRBV18,TRBJ2-7,NA,CASSPGTSGMIFYEQYF,TGTGCCAGCTCACCCGGGACTAGCGGGATGATCTTCTACGAGCAGTACTTC
TRBD2,TRBV6-5,TRBJ2-1,NA,CASSSLAGGNNEQFF,TGTGCCAGCAGTTCTCTAGCGGGAGGGAACAATGAGCAGTTCTTC
TRBD2,TRBV9,TRBJ2-1,NA,CASSGGLAGYNEQFF,TGTGCCAGCAGCGGGGGACTAGCGGGATACAATGAGCAGTTCTTC
NA,TRBV19,TRBJ2-1,NA,CASSIDRDWRYNEQFF,TGTGCCAGTAGTATAGATCGGGACTGGCGATACAATGAGCAGTTCTTC
TRBD1,TRBV28,TRBJ1-2,NA,CASSSGQGNGYTF,TGTGCCAGCAGTTCCGGACAGGGGAATGGCTACACCTTC
NA,TRBV5-4,TRBJ2-7,NA,CASSLIGSLSYEQYF,TGTGCCAGCAGCTTGATCGGGAGCCTCTCCTACGAGCAGTACTTC
TRBD2,TRBV5-1,TRBJ2-3,once,CASSLQVAGGTDTQYF,TGCGCCAGCAGCTTACAAGTAGCGGGAGGCACAGATACGCAGTATTTT
NA,TRBV4-1,TRBJ1-5,once,CASSQETYSSQPQHF,TGCGCCAGCAGCCAAGAGACTTATAGCAGTCAGCCCCAGCATTTT
NA,TRBV7-9,TRBJ2-5,NA,CASSGGVYQETQYF,TGTGCCAGCTCTGGCGGGGTCTACCAAGAGACCCAGTACTTC
TRBD2,TRBV4-2,TRBJ2-2,NA,CASSLISGVRTGELFF,TGTGCCAGCAGCCTGATAAGCGGGGTCCGGACCGGGGAGCTGTTTTTT
TRBD2,TRBV5-1,TRBJ2-7,NA,CASSPGLAGGTYEQYF,TGCGCCAGCAGCCCCGGACTAGCGGGGGGCACCTACGAGCAGTACTTC
TRBD2,TRBV29-1,TRBJ2-5,NA,CSVDFWLAGGETQYF,TGCAGCGTTGACTTTTGGCTAGCGGGAGGAGAGACCCAGTACTTC
NA,TRBV6-5,TRBJ2-3,NA,CASSSQDTQYF,TGTGCCAGCAGTTCCCAGGATACGCAGTATTTT
NA,TRBV4-1,TRBJ1-5,once,CASSQRSLNQPQHF,TGCGCCAGCAGCCAACGCAGTCTCAATCAGCCCCAGCATTTT
NA,TRBV19,TRBJ2-7,NA,CASSRKTDSYEQYF,TGTGCCAGTAGTAGGAAGACAGATTCCTACGAGCAGTACTTC
NA,TRBV4-1,TRBJ2-7,NA,CAGSEDTPGSYEQYF,TGCGCCGGCAGCGAAGACACCCCGGGGTCCTACGAGCAGTACTTC
TRBD1,TRBV30,TRBJ1-6,NA,CAWNRDRVSLAHSPLHF,TGTGCCTGGAACCGGGACAGGGTATCCCTTGCCCATTCACCCCTCCACTTT
TRBD2,TRBV7-2,TRBJ2-2,NA,CASSLAGGASAGELFF,TGTGCCAGCAGCTTAGCCGGGGGGGCCTCGGCCGGGGAGCTGTTTTTT
TRBD2,TRBV23-1,TRBJ2-7,NA,CASSRRQNGLAGGRSSYEQYF,TGCGCCAGCAGTCGACGACAGAATGGACTAGCGGGAGGCCGGAGCTCCTACGAGCAGTACTTC
TRBD1,TRBV2,TRBJ2-3,NA,CASSLNRGADTQYF,TGTGCCAGCAGTTTAAACAGGGGTGCAGATACGCAGTATTTT
NA,TRBV27,TRBJ1-1,NA,CASSLAENTEAFF,TGTGCCAGCAGTTTGGCAGAAAACACTGAAGCTTTCTTT
TRBD1,TRBV30,TRBJ1-6,NA,CAWSLAGTANSPLHF,TGTGCCTGGAGTTTAGCCGGGACAGCTAATTCACCCCTCCACTTT
TRBD1,TRBV9,TRBJ2-3,NA,CASSSGTGGTDTQYF,TGTGCCAGCAGTTCCGGGACAGGGGGCACAGATACGCAGTATTTT
TRBD1,TRBV7-2,TRBJ2-7,NA,CASSPDRGRGYEQYF,TGTGCCAGCAGCCCCGACAGGGGTCGGGGCTACGAGCAGTACTTC
NA,TRBV5-1,TRBJ1-3,NA,CASSLGEGYTIYF,TGCGCCAGCAGCTTAGGCGAGGGATACACCATATATTTT
TRBD1,TRBV7-6,TRBJ2-4,NA,CASSRDRGTKNIQYF,TGTGCCAGCAGCCGCGACAGGGGAACCAAAAACATTCAGTACTTC
NA,TRBV7-9,TRBJ2-6,NA,CASTMAPSGANVLTF,TGTGCCAGCACCATGGCCCCCTCTGGGGCCAACGTCCTGACTTTC